The 3 T cell receptor beta chains reported below all come from one sample, sequenced in a study of blood T cell repertoires in COVID-19. Sequenced by immunoSEQ multiplex PCR; TCRdb stores in-frame clones only, minus some. The repertoire includes over 200,000 clones, 75% to 90% of them detected once, and about 5% sits in the top ten. The specimen was peripheral blood. These receptor sequences come from a human donor in a cohort sampled during active COVID-19.

The rearrangement joins TRBV24-1 to TRBJ2-1; TRBD2 aligns across 12 bases. The V and J ends lost 7 bases and 8 bases, in that order; junction bases with no gene match: 8. This CDR3 has 15 amino acids. Germline values: CDR1 KGHDR, CDR2 SFDVKD. The CDR3 nucleotides read TGTGCCACCAGCTCACTAGCGGGAGGAGGGGATGAGCAGTTCTTC. The encoded protein is CATSSLAGGGDEQFF.

The V call is TRBV10-3, the J call TRBJ1-6; 9 bases agree with TRBD1. In germline, CDR1 is ENHRY, CDR2 SYGVKD. The trim removed 7 bases at V and 9 bases at J, leaving 7 bases unmatched. The CDR3 runs to 14 residues. The CDR3 here is CAITQQGAGSPLHF. The CDR3 nucleotides read TGTGCCATCACCCAACAGGGGGCCGGTTCACCCCTCCACTTT.

This chain joins TRBV24-1 and TRBJ2-7, with 9 bases identical to TRBD1. V shed 3 bases, J shed 5 bases, and the junction held 7 bases outside the gene matches. Germline lookup yields CDR1 KGHDR and CDR2 SFDVKD. CDR3 length: 15 amino acids. The CDR3 sequence is CATSDARDRVHEQYF. CDR3 nucleotides: TGTGCCACCAGTGATGCCCGGGACAGGGTCCACGAGCAGTACTTC.